This T cell receptor beta chain was sequenced for a study of blood T cell repertoires in COVID-19. The CDR3 is 16 amino acids. Germline V gives CDR1 SGHRS, CDR2 YFSETQ. The V and J ends lost 3 bases and 1 base, in that order; junction bases with no gene match: 5. Measured with immunoSEQ multiplex PCR; TCRdb has only the in-frame clones, and not every one. The repertoire holds 120,000 to 150,000 clones, with about 84% as singletons. The rearrangement uses TRBV5-1 and TRBJ2-2, with 8 bases that match TRBD2. The sequence was collected from a woman between 18 and 30 years old who had been exposed to COVID-19. What was sequenced was PBMCs or T cells enriched from blood (not recorded which). The CDR3 region has the DNA TGCGCCAGCAGCTCCCGGACTAGCTTGAACACCGGGGAGCTGTTTTTT. Its protein product is CASSSRTSLNTGELFF.